These 30 T cell receptor beta chains were all obtained from the same sample, sequenced in a study of CD8 T cells in Susac syndrome. Reverse transcription used about 0.5 to 1 ug RNA and random hexamers. One entry per CDR3 protein results from TCRdb running MiXCR on the immunoSEQ multiplex PCR reads. The table shows 150,000 or so distinct CDR3 sequences, with 92% occurring only once. Sample: CD4+ T cells from PBMCs. The receptors stem from a human donor in good health.

This clonotype was seen a single time. The J gene is TRBJ2-6, the V gene TRBV29-1, with 8 bases fitting TRBD1. Germline trimming cut 6 bases from V and 4 bases from J; bases unmatched to any gene: 8. There are 15 residues in the CDR3. Per germline, CDR1 SQVTM and CDR2 ANQGSEA. The CDR3 region has the DNA TGCAGCGTCCAGGGGGCGAGTGACGGGGCCAACGTCCTGACTTTC. Its translation is CSVQGASDGANVLTF.

This clonotype was observed a few times. The CDR3 here is CASSPTGQEAVYGYTF. In nucleotides, the CDR3 is TGTGCCAGCAGCCCCACCGGACAGGAGGCCGTCTATGGCTACACCTTC. The chain is built from TRBV6-1 and TRBJ1-2, with TRBD1 matching over 7 bases. This CDR3 has 16 amino acids. J was trimmed by 4 bases and V by 6 bases; bases with no gene match: 14. The germline CDR1 and CDR2 sequences are MNHNS and SASEGT.

This CDR3 reads CASKFTSGSSYEQYF. CDR3 DNA: TGTGCCAGCAAGTTCACTAGCGGAAGCTCCTACGAGCAGTACTTC. The rearrangement joins TRBV2 to TRBJ2-7; 8 nucleotides agree with TRBD2. CDR1 is SNHLY and CDR2 is FYNNEI in the germline V gene. CDR3 length equals 15 residues. The trim removed 7 bases at V and 0 bases at J, leaving 8 bases unmatched.

This clonotype was counted between two and nine times. V gene TRBV6-5 combines with J gene TRBJ2-3, with D uncertain. Germline V gene sequence: CDR1 MNHEY, CDR2 SVGAGI. This CDR3 region has 13 residues. Trimming removed 2 bases at V and 0 bases at J, with 3 bases between. CDR3 region: CASSYRSTDTQYF. For the CDR3, the DNA is TGTGCCAGCAGTTACAGAAGCACAGATACGCAGTATTTT.

The J gene is TRBJ2-2, the V gene TRBV3-1; D is undetermined. This CDR3 is built from 13 residues. V dropped 5 bases and J dropped 9 bases, with 13 bases sitting between them. Germline V gene lookup returns CDR1 LGHDT and CDR2 YNNKEL (reference sequence). The CDR3 DNA reads as TGTGCCAGCAGCAGATTGTCCGTTAGGGAGCTGTTTTTT. It codes for CASSRLSVRELFF.

The chain links TRBV20-1 to TRBJ2-5; TRBD1 agrees at 7 bases. This CDR3 comprises 14 residues. Germline loops: CDR1 DFQATT, CDR2 SNEGSKA (reference sequence). V was clipped by 6 bases and J by 1 base; unmatched bases: 8. The DNA of the CDR3 is TGCAGTGCCGAAGAGGGACAGTTCCAAGAGACCCAGTACTTC. This sequence encodes CSAEEGQFQETQYF.

V and J are TRBV20-1 and TRBJ1-1, with D possibly being TRBD1 (5 bases). The CDR3 extends over 14 amino acids. Germline CDR1 reads DFQATT; CDR2 reads SNEGSKA (reference sequence). V was trimmed by 3 bases and J by 3 bases, leaving 14 bases between them. This chain's CDR3 is CSASDPGVDTEAFF. CDR3 bases: TGCAGTGCTAGTGACCCGGGGGTTGACACTGAAGCTTTCTTT.

This chain connects TRBV20-1 to TRBJ1-1; the D is unclear. This CDR3 has 13 residues. Trimming shortened V by 7 bases and J by 1 base, and 13 bases separated the two germline ends. In germline, CDR1 is DFQATT, CDR2 SNEGSKA (reference sequence). The CDR3 DNA reads as TGCAGTGAATCCCCTCCCGGGAACACTGAAGCTTTCTTT. Translated, it gives CSESPPGNTEAFF.

The chain carries TRBV7-2 and TRBJ2-7; 7 nucleotides line up with TRBD1. Germline V gives CDR1 SGHTA, CDR2 FQGNSA. The trim removed 5 bases at V and 3 bases at J, leaving 10 bases unmatched. CDR3 length equals 15 residues. The CDR3 DNA reads TGTGCCAGCAGCCCGTTAACGGGACAGAACTACGAGCAGTACTTC. Translating gives CASSPLTGQNYEQYF.

This clonotype appeared a single time. The chain combines TRBV12-3 or TRBV12-4 with TRBJ2-7; D tentatively reads TRBD1 or TRBD2 (7 bases each). The CDR3 length is 16 residues. V shed 5 bases and J shed 5 bases, with 22 bases lying between them. The CDR3 DNA is TGTGCCAGCAGTCCCTACCGGGGGGAGGGGGCTCACGAGCAGTACTTC. Translation: CASSPYRGEGAHEQYF.

The rearrangement joins TRBV28 to TRBJ1-1; possibly TRBD1 for D (5 bases). CDR3 length: 12 amino acids. V gave up 6 bases and J gave up 3 bases, with 8 bases separating them. Germline V gene data show CDR1 as MDHEN and CDR2 as SYDVKM. The CDR3 loop reads CASRNRHTEAFF. The CDR3 region has the DNA TGTGCCAGCAGAAACAGGCACACTGAAGCTTTCTTT. Together with reference TRBV28 and TRBJ1-1, the CDR3 gives the full variable domain: DVKVTQSSRYLVKRTGEKVFLECVQDMDHENMFWYRQDPGLGLRLIYFSYDVKMKEKGDIPEGYSVSREKKERFSLILESASTNQTSMYLCASRNRHTEAFFGQGTRLTVV.

V and J are TRBV6-2 or TRBV6-3 and TRBJ2-2; no clear D. There are 11 residues in the CDR3. The ends were cut back, 5 bases at V and 6 bases at J, with 4 bases in the middle. The V gene's germline CDR1 is MNHEY and CDR2 SVGEGT. CDR3 sequence reads: CASSRPGELFF. The CDR3 region has the DNA TGTGCCAGCAGTCGGCCCGGGGAGCTGTTTTTT.

This clonotype was counted only a few times. The chain combines TRBV18 with TRBJ2-7, with 8 positions matching TRBD1. Germline V lookup: CDR1 KGHSH, CDR2 LQKENI. V lost 3 bases to trimming and J lost 3 bases; unmatched junction nucleotides: 4. The length of the CDR3 is 14 residues. CDR3 bases: TGTGCCAGCTCACCCCTCGGGACAGGCTACGAGCAGTACTTC. Translated: CASSPLGTGYEQYF.

The table lists this clonotype with a count of one. V usage is TRBV29-1 and J usage is TRBJ2-5, with a tentative D call TRBD2 (6 bases). The CDR3 is 11 amino acids. V shed 7 bases and J shed 5 bases, with 11 bases lying between them. Germline V gene lookup returns CDR1 SQVTM and CDR2 ANQGSEA. This CDR3 is CSGEVVETQYF. The CDR3 DNA reads as TGCAGCGGGGAGGTTGTGGAGACCCAGTACTTC.

This chain links TRBV5-1 with TRBJ1-5; the match to TRBD1 covers 8 bases. The germline V gene encodes CDR1 SGHRS and CDR2 YFSETQ. The CDR3 is 14 amino acids. V was clipped by 4 bases and J by 5 bases; unmatched bases: 5. The CDR3 loop is CASSPDRVDQPQHF. The CDR3 DNA reads as TGCGCCAGCAGCCCGGACAGGGTCGATCAGCCCCAGCATTTT.

The chain employs TRBV7-2 and TRBJ1-5; tentative D call: TRBD1 (6 bases). Germline CDR1 SGHTA, CDR2 FQGNSA. The CDR3 covers 17 residues. Trimming shortened V by 2 bases and J by 0 bases, and 14 bases separated the two germline ends. CDR3 loop: CASSLNARTVSNQPQHF. The CDR3 bases are TGTGCCAGCAGCTTAAACGCCCGGACAGTTAGCAATCAGCCCCAGCATTTT.

The V gene is TRBV5-1, the J gene TRBJ2-7; D perhaps matches TRBD2 (6 bases). V lost 6 bases to trimming and J lost 0 bases, with 13 bases between them. Per the germline V gene, CDR1 is SGHRS and CDR2 is YFSETQ. This CDR3 has 14 amino acids. The CDR3 bases are TGCGCCAGCAATCCTAGCGATAACTCCTACGAGCAGTACTTC. It specifies CASNPSDNSYEQYF.

The chain joins TRBV12-3 or TRBV12-4 to TRBJ2-7; 10 nucleotides align to TRBD2. The CDR3 length is 14 residues. The junction had 9 bases not matched to a gene; V was cut back by 7 bases and J by 6 bases. The CDR3 reads CASNLAGVTSEQYF. CDR3 in DNA: TGTGCCAGCAACCTAGCGGGAGTTACGTCCGAGCAGTACTTC.

This clonotype was counted once. CDR3 loop: CASSFNGGDQGPPYEQYF. DNA of the CDR3: TGTGCCAGCAGTTTTAACGGGGGGGATCAGGGTCCCCCCTACGAGCAGTACTTC. This sequence joins TRBV27 and TRBJ2-7; 8 nucleotides align to TRBD2. In germline, CDR1 is MNHEY, CDR2 SMNVEV (reference sequence). The CDR3 runs 18 residues. Trimming cost V 3 bases and J 2 bases; bases outside gene matches: 15.

The chain carries TRBV11-1 and TRBJ1-2; 7 bases are a match to TRBD1. The CDR3 has 16 residues. The trim removed 2 bases at V and 8 bases at J, leaving 14 bases unmatched. Germline CDR1 SGHAT, CDR2 FQDESV (reference sequence). The CDR3 sequence: CASSLSGTALNRGYTF. DNA of the CDR3: TGTGCCAGCAGCTTATCAGGGACAGCGCTTAATAGAGGCTACACCTTC.

This clonotype occurred once. The chain has TRBV5-1 and TRBJ2-1, with D unresolved. Germline loops: CDR1 SGHRS, CDR2 YFSETQ. Trimming removed 0 bases from V and 4 bases from J, with 20 bases in between. There are 18 residues in the CDR3. CDR3 amino acids: CASSLVASLLAEYNEQFF. The CDR3 region has the DNA TGCGCCAGCAGCTTGGTGGCCTCTCTACTTGCGGAGTACAATGAGCAGTTCTTC. Complete variable domain (other parts from reference TRBV5-1 and TRBJ2-1): KAGVTQTPRYLIKTRGQQVTLSCSPISGHRSVSWYQQTPGQGLQFLFEYFSETQRNKGNFPGRFSGRQFSNSRSEMNVSTLELGDSALYLCASSLVASLLAEYNEQFFGPGTRLTVL.

This chain links TRBV6-2 or TRBV6-3 with TRBJ2-7; D ambiguous. Germline assignment: CDR1 MNHEY and CDR2 SVGEGT. The CDR3 spans 12 residues. Trimming took 2 bases from V and 6 from J, leaving 8 bases between them. CDR3 sequence reads: CASSYPPREQYF. The CDR3 DNA reads as TGTGCCAGCAGTTACCCCCCTCGCGAGCAGTACTTC.

The chain has TRBV30 and TRBJ1-5; D is unresolved. This CDR3 contains 13 residues. V was trimmed by 2 bases and J by 3 bases, leaving 8 bases between them. The germline CDR1 and CDR2 sequences are GTSNPN and SVGIG (reference sequence). CDR3 residues: CAWSKVNNQPQHF. The CDR3 DNA reads as TGTGCCTGGAGTAAGGTTAACAATCAGCCCCAGCATTTT.

The CDR3 region is CASSLARVVYEQFF. The CDR3 nucleotides read TGCGCCAGCAGCTTGGCCAGGGTAGTATATGAGCAGTTCTTC. The rearrangement uses TRBV5-1 and TRBJ2-1; possible D gene TRBD1, 5 bases. CDR1 SGHRS and CDR2 YFSETQ come from the germline V gene. This CDR3 contains 14 residues. The V end lost 0 bases, the J end lost 8 bases, and 12 bases lay between the germline ends. The full variable domain, with the rest looked up from reference TRBV5-1 and TRBJ2-1, is KAGVTQTPRYLIKTRGQQVTLSCSPISGHRSVSWYQQTPGQGLQFLFEYFSETQRNKGNFPGRFSGRQFSNSRSEMNVSTLELGDSALYLCASSLARVVYEQFFGPGTRLTVL.

The chain couples TRBV7-9 to TRBJ1-2; no clear D gene. Germline CDR1 SEHNR, CDR2 FQNEAQ (reference sequence). CDR3 size: 14 residues. V shed 1 base and J shed 2 bases, with 8 bases lying between them. CDR3 in DNA: TGTGCCAGCAGCTTAGTTCCTCAAAACTATGGCTACACCTTC. Protein: CASSLVPQNYGYTF.

This clonotype appeared a few times. The chain has TRBV6-1 and TRBJ2-2; 15 nucleotides align to TRBD2. With V trimmed by 6 bases and J by 3 bases, 5 bases remained unmatched. Germline-derived CDR1 and CDR2 are MNHNS and SASEGT. The CDR3 extends over 17 amino acids. Here the CDR3 reads CASSPGLAGGHTGELFF. The CDR3 DNA reads TGTGCCAGCAGCCCCGGACTAGCGGGGGGGCACACCGGGGAGCTGTTTTTT.

V usage is TRBV29-1 and J usage is TRBJ2-2; TRBD1 matches at 10 bases. Trimming cost V 6 bases and J 4 bases; bases outside gene matches: 8. This CDR3 has 15 residues. Germline-derived CDR1 and CDR2 are SQVTM and ANQGSEA. The CDR3 sequence: CSVDGTGESTGELFF. CDR3 bases: TGCAGCGTCGACGGGACAGGGGAGAGCACCGGGGAGCTGTTTTTT.

The CDR3 loop is CASSQTGTLIRETQYF. The CDR3 region has the DNA TGTGCCAGCAGTCAGACAGGGACCTTAATCCGAGAGACCCAGTACTTC. The chain uses TRBV6-2 or TRBV6-3 and TRBJ2-5, with TRBD1 matching 7 bases. Per the germline V gene, CDR1 is MNHEY and CDR2 is SVGEGT. Trimming cost V 5 bases and J 4 bases; bases outside gene matches: 13. CDR3 length: 16 amino acids.

The chain couples TRBV5-1 to TRBJ2-7; TRBD1 matches at 9 bases. The germline gives CDR1 SGHRS, CDR2 YFSETQ. V trimming: 2 bases; J trimming: 6 bases; junction bases outside the gene matches: 6. The CDR3 length is 14 residues. Here the CDR3 reads CASSFRDRAPEQYF. The CDR3 nucleotides are TGCGCCAGCAGCTTCCGGGACAGGGCACCCGAGCAGTACTTC.

The J gene is TRBJ1-5, the V gene TRBV19, with a possible D match to TRBD1 (6 bases). Looked up from germline, CDR1 is LNHDA and CDR2 is SQIVND (reference sequence). V was clipped by 10 bases and J by 6 bases, with 16 bases between them. There are 13 residues in the CDR3. The CDR3 sequence is CATTQGLAQPQHF. CDR3 coding DNA: TGTGCCACTACGCAGGGGCTCGCTCAGCCCCAGCATTTT.